This T cell receptor (beta chain) was identified in a study of blood T cell repertoires in COVID-19. Study as a whole: Sites in the United States, Italy and Spain provided acute and convalescent COVID-19 samples. Nucleic acid was either cDNA or gDNA, and it came from T cells, B-cell-depleted T cells, or PBMCs.

As handled by the study authors: Amplification from reference gene primers served as the basis for estimated nucleated cell counts. Libraries were prepared by immunoSEQ multiplex PCR; TCRdb keeps only in-frame clonotypes and omits some of them. V and J calls plus clone size are reproduced from that table; the DNA served to infer D and trimming. Of about 97,000 clones listed, about 86% are singletons. The CDR3 has 13 residues. V was clipped by 5 bases and J by 2 bases, with 6 bases between them. CDR1 and CDR2 (germline): MNHEY, SVGAGI. Sample: peripheral blood. This sequence joins TRBV6-5 and TRBJ2-2; D call uncertain. The source of this sequence is a human donor in a cohort sampled during active COVID-19. CDR3 sequence reads: CASSTANTGELFF. The CDR3 DNA follows: TGTGCCAGCAGTACAGCAAACACCGGGGAGCTGTTTTTT.